The source of this T cell receptor beta chain is a study of cytomegalovirus exposure and HLA in healthy donors. Study outcomes and limitations: In a later analysis, TCR beta V- and J-gene trimming was associated with a missense DCLRE1C variant.

This PCR relied on a set of 60 Vbeta primers and 13 Jbeta primers. Profiled with immunoSEQ multiplex PCR; TCRdb holds only in-frame clones, not every one. The sample carries 80,000 to 90,000 clones, roughly 79% recorded once. With respect to this clone: Its matching antigen is unknown.

The ends were cut back, 3 bases at V and 2 bases at J, with 12 bases in the middle. This CDR3 has 15 residues. CDR1 and CDR2 (germline): LNHDA, SQIVND (reference sequence). This rearrangement joins TRBV19 to TRBJ2-3, with D perhaps TRBD2 (6 bases). This clonotype was obtained from a woman aged 25 to 45 in good health and CMV-seronegative. Source material: PBMCs. CDR3 amino acids: CASSILLATTDTQYF. The CDR3 nucleotides read TGTGCCAGTAGTATTTTACTAGCAACCACAGATACGCAGTATTTT.